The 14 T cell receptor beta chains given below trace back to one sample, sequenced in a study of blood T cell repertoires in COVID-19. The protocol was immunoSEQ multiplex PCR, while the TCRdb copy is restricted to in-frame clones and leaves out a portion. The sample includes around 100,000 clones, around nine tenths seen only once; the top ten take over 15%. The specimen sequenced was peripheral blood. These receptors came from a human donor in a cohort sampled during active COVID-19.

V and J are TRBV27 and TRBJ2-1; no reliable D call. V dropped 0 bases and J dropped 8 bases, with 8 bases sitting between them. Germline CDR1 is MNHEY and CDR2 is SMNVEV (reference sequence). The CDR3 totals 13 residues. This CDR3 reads CASSLSSPYEQFF. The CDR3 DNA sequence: TGTGCCAGCAGTTTATCCTCCCCCTATGAGCAGTTCTTC.

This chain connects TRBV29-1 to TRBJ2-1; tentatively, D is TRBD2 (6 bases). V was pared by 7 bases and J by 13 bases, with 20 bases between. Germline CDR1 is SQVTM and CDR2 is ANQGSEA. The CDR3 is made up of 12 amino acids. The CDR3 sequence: CSAWDPGEGQFF. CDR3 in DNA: TGCAGCGCCTGGGACCCGGGAGAGGGCCAGTTCTTC.

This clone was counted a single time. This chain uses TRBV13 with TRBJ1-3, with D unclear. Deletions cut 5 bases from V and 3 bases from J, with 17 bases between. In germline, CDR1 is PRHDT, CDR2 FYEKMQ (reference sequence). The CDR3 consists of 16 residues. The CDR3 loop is CASSPRAPWGGNTIYF. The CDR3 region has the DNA TGTGCCAGCAGCCCGAGGGCCCCATGGGGTGGAAACACCATATATTTT.

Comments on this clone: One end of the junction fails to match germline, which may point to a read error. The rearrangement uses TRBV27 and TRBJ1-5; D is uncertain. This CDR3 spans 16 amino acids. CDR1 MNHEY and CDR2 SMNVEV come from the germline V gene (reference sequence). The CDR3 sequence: CASSLGMPYSDQPQHF. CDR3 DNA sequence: TGTGCCAGCAGTTTGGGCATGCCCTATAGCGATCAGCCCCAGCATTTT.

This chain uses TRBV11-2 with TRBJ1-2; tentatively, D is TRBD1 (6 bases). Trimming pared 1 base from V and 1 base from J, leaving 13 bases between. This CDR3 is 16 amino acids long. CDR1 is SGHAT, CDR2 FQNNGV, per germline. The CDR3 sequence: CASSLGGTGLNYGYTF. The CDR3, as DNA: TGTGCCAGCAGCTTAGGGGGAACAGGGCTTAACTATGGCTACACCTTC.

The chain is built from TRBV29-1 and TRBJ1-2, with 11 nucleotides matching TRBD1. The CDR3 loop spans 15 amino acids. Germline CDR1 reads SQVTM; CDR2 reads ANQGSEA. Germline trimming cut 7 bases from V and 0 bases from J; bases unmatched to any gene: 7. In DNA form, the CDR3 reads TGCAGCGGTGGGACAGGGGGTCCGACTAACTATGGCTACACCTTC. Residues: CSGGTGGPTNYGYTF.

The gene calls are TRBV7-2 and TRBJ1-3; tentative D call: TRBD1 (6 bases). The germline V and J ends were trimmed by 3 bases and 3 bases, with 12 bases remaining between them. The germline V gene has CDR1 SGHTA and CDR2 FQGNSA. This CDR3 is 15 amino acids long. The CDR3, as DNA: TGTGCCAGCAGCTTTCGACAGGACTTTGGAAACACCATATATTTT. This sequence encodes CASSFRQDFGNTIYF.

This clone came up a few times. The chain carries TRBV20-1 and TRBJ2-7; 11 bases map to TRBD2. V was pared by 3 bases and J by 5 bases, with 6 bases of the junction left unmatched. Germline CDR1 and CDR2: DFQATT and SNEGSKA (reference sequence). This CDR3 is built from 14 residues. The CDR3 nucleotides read TGCAGTGCTAGTAGGGGACTAGCGGTACACGAGCAGTACTTC. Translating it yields CSASRGLAVHEQYF.

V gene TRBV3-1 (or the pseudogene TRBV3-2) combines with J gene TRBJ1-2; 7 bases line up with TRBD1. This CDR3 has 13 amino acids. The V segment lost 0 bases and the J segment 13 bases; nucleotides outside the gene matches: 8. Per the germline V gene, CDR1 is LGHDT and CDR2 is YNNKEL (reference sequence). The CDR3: CASSQDRQGTSTF. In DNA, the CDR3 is TGTGCCAGCAGCCAAGATAGACAGGGTACAAGCACCTTC.

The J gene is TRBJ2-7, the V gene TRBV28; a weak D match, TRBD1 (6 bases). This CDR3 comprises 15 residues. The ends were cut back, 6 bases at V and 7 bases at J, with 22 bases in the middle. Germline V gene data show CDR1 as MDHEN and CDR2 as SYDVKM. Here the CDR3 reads CASSPPGHYPLEQYF. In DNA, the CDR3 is TGTGCCAGCAGCCCTCCGGGACATTATCCCCTGGAGCAGTACTTC.

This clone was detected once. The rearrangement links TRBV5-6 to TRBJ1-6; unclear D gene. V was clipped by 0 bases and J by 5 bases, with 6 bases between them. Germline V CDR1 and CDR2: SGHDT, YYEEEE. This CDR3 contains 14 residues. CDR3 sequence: CASSLEQNNSPLHF. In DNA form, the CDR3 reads TGTGCCAGCAGCTTGGAACAAAATAATTCACCCCTCCACTTT. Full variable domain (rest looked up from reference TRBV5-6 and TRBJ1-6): DAGVTQSPTHLIKTRGQQVTLRCSPKSGHDTVSWYQQALGQGPQFIFQYYEEEERQRGNFPDRFSGHQFPNYSSELNVNALLLGDSALYLCASSLEQNNSPLHFGNGTRLTVT.

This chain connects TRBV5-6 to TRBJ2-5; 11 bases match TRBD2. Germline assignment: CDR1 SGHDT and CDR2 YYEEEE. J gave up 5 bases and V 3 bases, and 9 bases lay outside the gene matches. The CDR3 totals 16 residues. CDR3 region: CASSSPLAGGYETQYF. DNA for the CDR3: TGTGCCAGCAGCTCTCCTCTAGCGGGGGGTTATGAGACCCAGTACTTC.

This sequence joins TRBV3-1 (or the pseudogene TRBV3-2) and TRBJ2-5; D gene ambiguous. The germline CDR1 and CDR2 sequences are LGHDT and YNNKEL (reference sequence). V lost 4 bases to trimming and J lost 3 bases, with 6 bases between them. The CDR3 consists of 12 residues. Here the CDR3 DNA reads TGTGCCAGCAGCCGGTTAGAAGAGACCCAGTACTTC. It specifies CASSRLEETQYF.

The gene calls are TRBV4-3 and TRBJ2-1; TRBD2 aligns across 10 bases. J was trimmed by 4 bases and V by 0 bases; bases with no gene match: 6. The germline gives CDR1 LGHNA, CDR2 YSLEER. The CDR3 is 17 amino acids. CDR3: CASSQDGGTSEYNEQFF. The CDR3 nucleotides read TGCGCCAGCAGCCAAGATGGGGGGACTAGCGAATACAATGAGCAGTTCTTC.